The text below deals with one TCR beta chain. In Seattle, patients joined the study during active infection and were tracked longitudinally. This sample was included in a study of blood T cell repertoires in COVID-19. Study-wide background: Acute-phase and convalescent COVID-19 samples originated in the United States, Italy and Spain. From T cells, B-cell-depleted T cells, or PBMCs came the material, which was cDNA or gDNA.

Germline V lookup: CDR1 LGHNA, CDR2 YSLEER. This CDR3 has 17 residues. With 3 bases clipped from V and 0 bases from J, the junction kept 11 bases outside the gene matches. Under the authors' procedure: It was from reference gene primer amplification that nucleated cell counts were estimated. Generated by immunoSEQ multiplex PCR, the TCRdb table keeps only in-frame clones and is missing some. V and J calls and clone size come straight from that table; D and trimming were deduced from the DNA. The table has 50,000 or so clones, approximately 95% seen once. The sequenced sample consisted of peripheral blood. This TCR came from a man in his 60s with COVID-19, enrolled during active disease. V gene TRBV4-3 combines with J gene TRBJ2-7, with 7 bases fitting TRBD2. The CDR3 DNA reads TGCGCCAGCAGCCAGTCACCGGGAGGCGGTAACTCCTACGAGCAGTACTTC. Translating gives CASSQSPGGGNSYEQYF.